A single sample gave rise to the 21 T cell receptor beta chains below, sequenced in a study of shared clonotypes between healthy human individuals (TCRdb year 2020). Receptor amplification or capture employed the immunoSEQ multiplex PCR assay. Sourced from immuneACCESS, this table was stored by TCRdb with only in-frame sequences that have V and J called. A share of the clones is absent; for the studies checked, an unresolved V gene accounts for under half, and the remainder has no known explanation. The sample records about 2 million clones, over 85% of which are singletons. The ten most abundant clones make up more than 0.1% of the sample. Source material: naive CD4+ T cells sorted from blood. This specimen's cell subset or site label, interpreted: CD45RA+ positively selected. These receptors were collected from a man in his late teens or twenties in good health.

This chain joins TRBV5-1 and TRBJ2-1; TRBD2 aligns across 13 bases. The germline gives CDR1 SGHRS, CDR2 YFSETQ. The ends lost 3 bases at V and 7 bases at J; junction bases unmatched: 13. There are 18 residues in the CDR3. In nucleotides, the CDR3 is TGCGCCAGCAGCTCGACCCCTTCCGGGACTAGCGGGATGAATGAGCAGTTCTTC. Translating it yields CASSSTPSGTSGMNEQFF.

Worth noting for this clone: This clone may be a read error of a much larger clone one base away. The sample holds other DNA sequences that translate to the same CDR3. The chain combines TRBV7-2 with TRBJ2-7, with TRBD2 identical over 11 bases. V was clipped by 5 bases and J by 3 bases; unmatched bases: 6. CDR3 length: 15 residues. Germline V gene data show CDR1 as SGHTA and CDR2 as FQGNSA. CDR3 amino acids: CASSPAGTSGYEQYF. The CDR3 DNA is TGTGCCAGCAGCCCCGCCGGGACTAGCGGCTACGAGCAGTACTTC.

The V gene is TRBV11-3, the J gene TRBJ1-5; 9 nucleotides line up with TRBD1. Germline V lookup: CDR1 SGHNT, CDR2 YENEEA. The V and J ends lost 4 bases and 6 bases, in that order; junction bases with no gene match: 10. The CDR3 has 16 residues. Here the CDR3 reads CASSSPDTGGTQPQHF. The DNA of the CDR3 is TGTGCCAGCAGCTCTCCTGATACAGGGGGCACTCAGCCCCAGCATTTT. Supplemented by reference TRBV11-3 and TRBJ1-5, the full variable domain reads EAGVVQSPRYKIIEKKQPVAFWCNPISGHNTLYWYLQNLGQGPELLIRYENEEAVDDSQLPKDRFSAERLKGVDSTLKIQPAELGDSAVYLCASSSPDTGGTQPQHFGDGTRLSIL.

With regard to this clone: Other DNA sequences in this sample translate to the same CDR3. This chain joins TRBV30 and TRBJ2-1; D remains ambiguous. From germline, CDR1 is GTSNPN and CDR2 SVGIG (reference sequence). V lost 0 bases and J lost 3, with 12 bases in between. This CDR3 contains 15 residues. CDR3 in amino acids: CAWSVRSGGYNEQFF. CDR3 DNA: TGTGCCTGGAGTGTACGATCAGGCGGCTACAATGAGCAGTTCTTC. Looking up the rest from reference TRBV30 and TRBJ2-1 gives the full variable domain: SQTIHQWPATLVQPVGSPLSLECTVEGTSNPNLYWYRQAAGRGLQLLFYSVGIGQISSEVPQNLSASRPQDRQFILSSKKLLLSDSGFYLCAWSVRSGGYNEQFFGPGTRLTVL.

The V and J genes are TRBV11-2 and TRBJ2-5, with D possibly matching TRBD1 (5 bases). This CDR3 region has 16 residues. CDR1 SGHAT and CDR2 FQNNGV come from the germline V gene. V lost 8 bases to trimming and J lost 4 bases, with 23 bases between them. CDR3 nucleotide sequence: TGTGCCAGCCAAAATGGGGCTGGGATTCCCTCAGAGACCCAGTACTTC. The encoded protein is CASQNGAGIPSETQYF.

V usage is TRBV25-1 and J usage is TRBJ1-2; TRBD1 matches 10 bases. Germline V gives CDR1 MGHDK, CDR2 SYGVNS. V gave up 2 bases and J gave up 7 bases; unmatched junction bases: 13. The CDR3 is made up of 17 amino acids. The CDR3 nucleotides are TGTGCCAGCAGTGAACCGGGACAGGGGATTGGAGTAAGTGGCTACACCTTC. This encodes CASSEPGQGIGVSGYTF.

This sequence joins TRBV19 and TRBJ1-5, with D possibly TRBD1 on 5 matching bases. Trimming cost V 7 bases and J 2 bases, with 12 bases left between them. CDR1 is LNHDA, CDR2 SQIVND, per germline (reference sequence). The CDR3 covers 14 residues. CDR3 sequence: CASMTQGRNQPQHF. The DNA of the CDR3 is TGTGCCAGTATGACGCAGGGCCGCAATCAGCCCCAGCATTTT. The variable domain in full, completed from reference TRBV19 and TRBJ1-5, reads DGGITQSPKYLFRKEGQNVTLSCEQNLNHDAMYWYRQDPGQGLRLIYYSQIVNDFQKGDIAEGYSVSREKKESFPLTVTSAQKNPTAFYLCASMTQGRNQPQHFGDGTRLSIL.

CDR3: CASRIKQGLKTEAFF. The CDR3 bases are TGTGCCAGCAGGATAAAACAGGGCCTTAAGACTGAAGCTTTCTTT. This rearrangement joins TRBV5-6 to TRBJ1-1; the D gene is possibly TRBD1 (6 bases). The CDR3 runs 15 residues. CDR1 SGHDT and CDR2 YYEEEE come from the germline V gene. The V end lost 5 bases, the J end lost 5 bases, and 19 bases lay between the germline ends.

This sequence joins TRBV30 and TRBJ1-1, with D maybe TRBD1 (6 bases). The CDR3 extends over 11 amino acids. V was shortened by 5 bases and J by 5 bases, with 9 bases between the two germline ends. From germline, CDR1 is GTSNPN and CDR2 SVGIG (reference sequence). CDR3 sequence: CAWYQGTEAFF. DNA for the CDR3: TGTGCCTGGTACCAGGGGACTGAAGCTTTCTTT.

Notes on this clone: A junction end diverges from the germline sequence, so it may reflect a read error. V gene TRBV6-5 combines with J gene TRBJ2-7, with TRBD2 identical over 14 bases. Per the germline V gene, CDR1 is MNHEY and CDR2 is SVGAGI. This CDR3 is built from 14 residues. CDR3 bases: TGTGCCAGCAGTCCCGGACTAGCGGGAGGTACATTGAACTTC. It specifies CASSPGLAGGTLNF.

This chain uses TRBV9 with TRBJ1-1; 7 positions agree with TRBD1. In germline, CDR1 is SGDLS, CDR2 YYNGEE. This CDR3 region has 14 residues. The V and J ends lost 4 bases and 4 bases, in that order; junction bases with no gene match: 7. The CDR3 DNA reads TGTGCCAGCAGCTTTGGACAGGCTGGCACTGAAGCTTTCTTT. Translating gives CASSFGQAGTEAFF.

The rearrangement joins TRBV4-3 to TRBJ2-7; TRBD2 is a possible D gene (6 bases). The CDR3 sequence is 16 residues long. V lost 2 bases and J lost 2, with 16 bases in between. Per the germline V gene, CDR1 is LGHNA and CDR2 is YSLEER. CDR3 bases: TGCGCCAGCAGCCAAACCGCGGGACCCGCTACCTACGAGCAGTACTTC. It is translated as CASSQTAGPATYEQYF.

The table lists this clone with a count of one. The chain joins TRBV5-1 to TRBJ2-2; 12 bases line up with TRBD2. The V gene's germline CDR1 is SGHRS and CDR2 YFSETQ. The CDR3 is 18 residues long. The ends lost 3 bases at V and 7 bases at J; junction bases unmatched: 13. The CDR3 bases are TGCGCCAGCAGCTCACGACTAGCGGGAGTGAGGTCGATCGGGGAGCTGTTTTTT. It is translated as CASSSRLAGVRSIGELFF.

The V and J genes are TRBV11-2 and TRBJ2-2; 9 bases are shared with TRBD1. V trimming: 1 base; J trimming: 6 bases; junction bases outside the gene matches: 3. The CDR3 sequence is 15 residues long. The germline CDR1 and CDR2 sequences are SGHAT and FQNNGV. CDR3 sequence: CASSLGTGAAGELFF. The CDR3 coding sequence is TGTGCCAGCAGCTTAGGGACAGGGGCTGCCGGGGAGCTGTTTTTT.

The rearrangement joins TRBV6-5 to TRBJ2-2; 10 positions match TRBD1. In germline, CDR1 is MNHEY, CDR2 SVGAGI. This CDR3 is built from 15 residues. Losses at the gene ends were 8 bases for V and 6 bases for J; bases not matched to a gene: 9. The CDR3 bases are TGTGCCAGCTCCAGGACAGGGGGGTTGGCCGGGGAGCTGTTTTTT. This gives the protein CASSRTGGLAGELFF.

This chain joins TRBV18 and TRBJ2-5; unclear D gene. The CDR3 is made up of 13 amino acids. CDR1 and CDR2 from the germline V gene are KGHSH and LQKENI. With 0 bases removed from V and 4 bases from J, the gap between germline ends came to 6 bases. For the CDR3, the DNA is TGTGCCAGCTCACCACCACTTTTAGAGACCCAGTACTTC. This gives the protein CASSPPLLETQYF.

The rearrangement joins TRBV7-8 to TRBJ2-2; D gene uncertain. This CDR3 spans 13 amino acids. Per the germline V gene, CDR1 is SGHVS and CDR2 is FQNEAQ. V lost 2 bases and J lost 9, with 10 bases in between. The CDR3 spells CASSLPPSWELFF. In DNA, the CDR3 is TGTGCCAGCAGCTTACCCCCGAGTTGGGAGCTGTTTTTT. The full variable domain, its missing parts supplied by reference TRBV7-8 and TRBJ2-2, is GAGVSQSPRYKVAKRGQDVALRCDPISGHVSLFWYQQALGQGPEFLTYFQNEAQLDKSGLPSDRFFAERPEGSVSTLKIQRTQQEDSAVYLCASSLPPSWELFFGEGSRLTVL.

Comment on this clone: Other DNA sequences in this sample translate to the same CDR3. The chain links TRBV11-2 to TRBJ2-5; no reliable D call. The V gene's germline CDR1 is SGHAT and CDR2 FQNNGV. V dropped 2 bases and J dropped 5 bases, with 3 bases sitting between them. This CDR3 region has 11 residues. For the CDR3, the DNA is TGTGCCAGCAGCTTACGGGAGACCCAGTACTTC. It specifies CASSLRETQYF.

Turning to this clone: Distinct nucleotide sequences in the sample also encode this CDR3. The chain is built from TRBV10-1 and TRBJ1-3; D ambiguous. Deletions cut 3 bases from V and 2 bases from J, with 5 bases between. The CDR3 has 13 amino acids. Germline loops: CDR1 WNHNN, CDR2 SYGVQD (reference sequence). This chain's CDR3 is CASSDGAGNTIYF. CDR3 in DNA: TGCGCCAGCAGTGATGGAGCTGGAAACACCATATATTTT.

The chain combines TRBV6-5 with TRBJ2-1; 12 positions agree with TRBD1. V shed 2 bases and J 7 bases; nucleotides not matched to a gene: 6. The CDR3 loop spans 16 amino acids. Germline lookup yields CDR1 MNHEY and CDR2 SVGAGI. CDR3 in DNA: TGTGCCAGCAGTTACGACGGGACAGGGGGCATGAATGAGCAGTTCTTC. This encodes CASSYDGTGGMNEQFF.

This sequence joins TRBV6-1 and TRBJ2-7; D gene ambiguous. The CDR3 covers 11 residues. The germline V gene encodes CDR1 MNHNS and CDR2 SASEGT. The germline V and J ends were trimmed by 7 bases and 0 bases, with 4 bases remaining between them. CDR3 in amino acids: CASKPSYEQYF. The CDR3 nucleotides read TGTGCCAGCAAACCCTCCTACGAGCAGTACTTC.